The next 2 T cell receptor beta chains were all read from a single sample in a study of T cells in Graves' hyperthyroidism and ophthalmopathy. What was amplified from RNA transcripts were TCR beta CDR3 regions. The TCR CDR3 first-round RT-PCR relied on the HTBI primer set. Via MiXCR, TCRdb re-called the multiplex PCR reads, giving one row per CDR3 protein. The table has approximately 400,000 distinct CDR3 sequences, approximately 20% seen once; the top ten hold approximately 4%. The material sequenced was blood. The receptors originated from a woman younger than 35 with Graves' hyperthyroidism.

In its sample, this clonotype was seen many times. The CDR3 DNA reads TGTGCCAGCACCTTCGTAATCTGGGACAGGGGATATACCGGGGAGCTGTTTTTT. It encodes CASTFVIWDRGYTGELFF. The chain links TRBV6-2 or TRBV6-3 to TRBJ2-2; 10 bases agree with TRBD1. V trimming: 7 bases; J trimming: 5 bases; junction bases outside the gene matches: 16. Germline-derived CDR1 and CDR2 are MNHEY and SVGEGT. This CDR3 has 18 residues.

This clonotype showed up many times. The rearrangement uses TRBV27 and TRBJ1-5; 8 nucleotides align to TRBD1. Per germline, CDR1 MNHEY and CDR2 SMNVEV (reference sequence). This CDR3 is 14 amino acids long. Unmatched junction bases numbered 2, after V lost 3 bases and J lost 4 bases. This CDR3 is CASSFGQGNQPQHF. As DNA, the CDR3 is TGTGCCAGCAGTTTTGGACAGGGAAATCAGCCCCAGCATTTT.